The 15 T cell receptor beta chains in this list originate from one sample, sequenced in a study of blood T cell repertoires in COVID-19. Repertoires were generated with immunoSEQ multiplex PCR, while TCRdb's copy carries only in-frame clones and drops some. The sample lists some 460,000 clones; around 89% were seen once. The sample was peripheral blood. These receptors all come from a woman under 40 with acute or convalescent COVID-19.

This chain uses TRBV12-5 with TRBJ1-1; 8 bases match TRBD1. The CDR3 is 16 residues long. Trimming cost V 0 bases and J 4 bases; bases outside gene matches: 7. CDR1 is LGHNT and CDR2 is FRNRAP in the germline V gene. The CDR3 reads CASGLVLDRVGTEAFF. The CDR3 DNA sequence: TGTGCTAGTGGTTTGGTCCTGGACAGGGTAGGCACTGAAGCTTTCTTT.

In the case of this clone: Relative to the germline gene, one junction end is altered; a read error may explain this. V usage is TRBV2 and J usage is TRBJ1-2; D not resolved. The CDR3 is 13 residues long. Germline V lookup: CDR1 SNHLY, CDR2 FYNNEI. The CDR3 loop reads CAGSEQSFGGYTF. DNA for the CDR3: TGTGCCGGCAGTGAACAGTCCTTCGGGGGCTACACCTTC.

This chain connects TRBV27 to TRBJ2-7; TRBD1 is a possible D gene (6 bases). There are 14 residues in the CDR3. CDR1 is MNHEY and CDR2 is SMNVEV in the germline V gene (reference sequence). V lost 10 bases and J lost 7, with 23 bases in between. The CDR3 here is CATKPTRTVLEQYF. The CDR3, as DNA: TGTGCCACTAAACCAACTCGGACAGTTCTTGAGCAGTACTTC.

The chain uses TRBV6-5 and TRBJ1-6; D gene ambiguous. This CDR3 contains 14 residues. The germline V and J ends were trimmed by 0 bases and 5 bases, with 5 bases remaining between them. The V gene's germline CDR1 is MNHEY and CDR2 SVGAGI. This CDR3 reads CASSYSQNNSPLHF. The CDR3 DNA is TGTGCCAGCAGTTACTCGCAGAATAATTCACCCCTCCACTTT.

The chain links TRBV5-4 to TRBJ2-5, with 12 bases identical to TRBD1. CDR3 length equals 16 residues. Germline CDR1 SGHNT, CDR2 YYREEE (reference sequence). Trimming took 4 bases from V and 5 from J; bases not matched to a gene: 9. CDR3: CASSPTTGTGGETQYF. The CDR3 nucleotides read TGTGCCAGCAGCCCAACAACCGGGACAGGGGGCGAGACCCAGTACTTC. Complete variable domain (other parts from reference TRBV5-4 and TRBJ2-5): ETGVTQSPTHLIKTRGQQVTLRCSSQSGHNTVSWYQQALGQGPQFIFQYYREEENGRGNFPPRFSGLQFPNYSSELNVNALELDDSALYLCASSPTTGTGGETQYFGPGTRLLVL.

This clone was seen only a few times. This chain's CDR3 is CASNGPGVGEGEQFF. CDR3 nucleotide sequence: TGTGCCAGCAACGGCCCAGGGGTCGGGGAGGGTGAGCAGTTCTTC. The chain has TRBV7-9 and TRBJ2-1; possible D gene TRBD2, 7 bases. The CDR3 is 15 residues long. CDR1 and CDR2 from the germline V gene are SEHNR and FQNEAQ (reference sequence). Trimming removed 7 bases from V and 9 bases from J, with 22 bases in between. Full variable domain (outside the CDR3, taken from reference TRBV7-9 and TRBJ2-1): DTGVSQNPRHKITKRGQNVTFRCDPISEHNRLYWYRQTLGQGPEFLTYFQNEAQLEKSRLLSDRFSAERPKGSFSTLEIQRTEQGDSAMYLCASNGPGVGEGEQFFGPGTRLTVL.

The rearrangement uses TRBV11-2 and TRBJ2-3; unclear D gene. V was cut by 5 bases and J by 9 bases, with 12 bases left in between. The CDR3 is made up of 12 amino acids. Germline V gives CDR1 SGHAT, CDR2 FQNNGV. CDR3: CASSPPEITQYF. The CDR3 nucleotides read TGTGCCAGCAGCCCCCCGGAGATAACGCAGTATTTT. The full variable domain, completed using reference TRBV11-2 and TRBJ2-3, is EAGVAQSPRYKIIEKRQSVAFWCNPISGHATLYWYQQILGQGPKLLIQFQNNGVVDDSQLPKDRFSAERLKGVDSTLKIQPAKLEDSAVYLCASSPPEITQYFGPGTRLTVL.

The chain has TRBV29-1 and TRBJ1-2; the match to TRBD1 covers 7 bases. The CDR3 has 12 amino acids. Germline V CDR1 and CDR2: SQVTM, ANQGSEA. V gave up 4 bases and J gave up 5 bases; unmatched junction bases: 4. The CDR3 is CSVGGDSYGYTF. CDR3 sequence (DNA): TGCAGCGTTGGAGGGGACAGTTATGGCTACACCTTC.

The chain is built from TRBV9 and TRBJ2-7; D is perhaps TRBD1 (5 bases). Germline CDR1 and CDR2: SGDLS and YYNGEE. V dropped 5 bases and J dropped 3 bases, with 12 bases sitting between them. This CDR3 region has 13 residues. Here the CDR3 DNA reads TGTGCCAGCAGTTCGGACACCGACTACGAGCAGTACTTC. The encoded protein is CASSSDTDYEQYF.

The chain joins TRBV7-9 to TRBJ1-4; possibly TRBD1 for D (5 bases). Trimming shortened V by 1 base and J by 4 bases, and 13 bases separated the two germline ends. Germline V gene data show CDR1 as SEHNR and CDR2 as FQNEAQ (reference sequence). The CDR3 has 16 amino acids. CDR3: CASSLGDRGLNEKLFF. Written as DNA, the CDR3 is TGTGCCAGCAGCTTAGGGGACCGGGGACTTAATGAAAAACTGTTTTTT.

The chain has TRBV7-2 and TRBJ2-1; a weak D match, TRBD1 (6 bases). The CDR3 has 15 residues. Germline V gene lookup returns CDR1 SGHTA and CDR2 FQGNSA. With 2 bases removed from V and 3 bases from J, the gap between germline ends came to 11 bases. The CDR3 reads CASSLRTADYNEQFF. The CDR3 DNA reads TGTGCCAGCAGCTTACGGACAGCTGACTACAATGAGCAGTTCTTC. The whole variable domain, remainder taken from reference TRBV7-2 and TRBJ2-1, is GAGVSQSPSNKVTEKGKDVELRCDPISGHTALYWYRQSLGQGLEFLIYFQGNSAPDKSGLPSDRFSAERTGGSVSTLTIQRTQQEDSAVYLCASSLRTADYNEQFFGPGTRLTVL.

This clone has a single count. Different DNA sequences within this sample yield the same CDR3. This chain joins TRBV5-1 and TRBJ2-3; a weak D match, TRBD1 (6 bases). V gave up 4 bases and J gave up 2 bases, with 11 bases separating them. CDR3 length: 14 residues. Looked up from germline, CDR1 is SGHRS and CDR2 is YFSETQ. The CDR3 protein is CASSLTGPTDTQYF. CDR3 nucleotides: TGCGCCAGCAGCCTAACAGGGCCCACAGATACGCAGTATTTT.

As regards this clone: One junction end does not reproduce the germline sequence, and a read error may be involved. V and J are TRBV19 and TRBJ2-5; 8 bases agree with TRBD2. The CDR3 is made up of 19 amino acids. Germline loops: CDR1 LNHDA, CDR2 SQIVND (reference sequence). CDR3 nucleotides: TGTGCCAGTAGTAGGCGGGAACGTTCGGGACTAGGGGGGAAAGAGGCCCAGTACTTC. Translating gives CASSRRERSGLGGKEAQYF.

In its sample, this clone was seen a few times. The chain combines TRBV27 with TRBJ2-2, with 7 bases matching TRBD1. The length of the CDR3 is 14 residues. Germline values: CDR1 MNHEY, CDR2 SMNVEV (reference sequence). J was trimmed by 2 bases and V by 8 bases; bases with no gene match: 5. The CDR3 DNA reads TGTGCCAGCCAACGGGACAGTAACACCGGGGAGCTGTTTTTT. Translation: CASQRDSNTGELFF.

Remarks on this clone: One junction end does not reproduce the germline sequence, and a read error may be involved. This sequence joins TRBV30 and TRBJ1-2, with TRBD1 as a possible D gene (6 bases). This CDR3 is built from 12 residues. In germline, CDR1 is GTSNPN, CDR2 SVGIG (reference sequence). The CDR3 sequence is CARSVQGYGYTF. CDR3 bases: TGTGCCCGGAGTGTACAGGGCTATGGCTACACCTTC. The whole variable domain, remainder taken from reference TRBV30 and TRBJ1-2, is SQTIHQWPATLVQPVGSPLSLECTVEGTSNPNLYWYRQAAGRGLQLLFYSVGIGQISSEVPQNLSASRPQDRQFILSSKKLLLSDSGFYLCARSVQGYGYTFGSGTRLTVV.